This T cell receptor (beta chain) was identified during a study of blood T cell repertoires in COVID-19 (dated by TCRdb to about 2020). About the study as a whole: The collaborator samples originated in the United States, Italy and Spain and spanned the acute and convalescent phases of COVID-19. The repertoires were released in a freely available public database meant as a resource for research on the immune response to SARS-CoV-2. Where available, HLA class I and class II types were obtained from metadata supplied by the sample provider rather than from assay-based typing. The prospective study material was composed of cDNA or gDNA derived from T cells, B-cell-depleted T cells, or PBMCs. Samples came from the ongoing ImmuneRACE study (first 160 participants) plus 1,254 subjects from 6 global collaborators. Subjects who had been exposed to COVID-19, were actively infected with it, or had recovered from it provided the deeply sampled blood TCRbeta repertoires that made up the dataset. Sample metadata almost always included a de-identified subject ID, COVID-19 status, age in years and sex. What the authors observed across the whole study: The amount of clinical and demographic metadata varied by source and participant and was provided uncurated.

Whole blood was collected in K2EDTA tubes by collaborating institutions according to the institutions' own protocols. For TCRbeta analysis, collaborators shipped samples in one of three forms: frozen whole blood, isolated PBMCs, or DNA extracted from either of those sample types. The immunoSEQ Assay, a bias-controlled multiplex PCR, was used to amplify TCRbeta CDR3 regions from genomic DNA. Processing in the source paper ran as follows. Nucleated cell counts per sample were estimated from amplification of reference gene primers within the assay. To quantify the absolute abundance of each unique TCRbeta CDR3 rearrangement, sequence reads were collapsed and filtered. Productive Simpson clonality was computed per sample as the square root of Simpson's diversity index over productive rearrangements. Imported from immuneACCESS, the table was reduced by TCRdb to in-frame sequences with V and J called. These copies leave out some clones; in studies compared against another copy, an unresolved V gene accounts for under half, and the cause of the remainder is not known. D and trimming come from the DNA, and the V and J calls and clone size come from that table. The sample records about 46,000 clones, just over 85% of which are singletons. Together, the top ten hold roughly 4.5% of the sample.

From a lookup of the germline V gene (reference sequence), CDR1 and CDR2 are SGHNT and YYREEE. Trimming accounts for 2 bases at V and 6 bases at J, while the number of junction bases matched to no gene is 8. The cysteine opens and the phenylalanine closes a CDR3 of 15 amino acids. Just CDR3 DNA is preserved here, 45 bases in frame from base 1. Points on this clone: There is no known antigen for this receptor. No base quality information exists; no much larger clone differs at one position.

Sequenced material: peripheral blood. The chain employs TRBV5-4 and TRBJ2-7; 10 bases in between match TRBD1. This receptor was taken from a man older than 75 with active COVID-19. The bases are TGTGCCAGCAGCTTCGGGACAGGGGACCAGGGCGAGCAGTACTTC. This yields the protein CASSFGTGDQGEQYF. Here the CDR3 is joined to the reference TRBV5-4 and TRBJ2-7 genes, and the full variable domain is: ETGVTQSPTHLIKTRGQQVTLRCSSQSGHNTVSWYQQALGQGPQFIFQYYREEENGRGNFPPRFSGLQFPNYSSELNVNALELDDSALYLCASSFGTGDQGEQYFGPGTRLTVT.